This T cell receptor (beta chain) was found in a study of T-cell memory formation after mild COVID-19. The TCR alpha and TCR beta cDNA libraries, bearing sample barcodes and UMIs, were generated by 5'RACE using constant-segment primers. TCRdb itself ran the 5' RACE reads through MiXCR, one entry per CDR3 protein. The data show fewer than 400,000 distinct CDR3 sequences, with 13% seen just once and roughly 23% held by the top ten. This clonotype was detected a few times. Its target is unknown. Study-level results: Among contracting clones, CD4+ were mainly CM/EM and CD8+ enriched in EMRA. Day 15 to 85 contracting clones showed balanced CD4/CD8; later expanders leaned CD4+.

Sample: PBMCs or a T cell subset sorted from them (not recorded which). This sequence was found in a man between 18 and 29 years old who had mild COVID-19 (a few samples of this study predate the infection). Cell type and time point are not known.

Written as DNA, the CDR3 is TGTGCCAGTGTTGGGGGGGATTTGTATCAGCCCCAGCATTTT. This codes for CASVGGDLYQPQHF. This chain links TRBV19 with TRBJ1-5; a possible D gene is TRBD1 (5 bases). Germline V lookup: CDR1 LNHDA, CDR2 SQIVND (reference sequence). The V end lost 8 bases, the J end lost 5 bases, and 16 bases lay between the germline ends. This CDR3 comprises 14 residues.